The clone carrying this T cell receptor (beta chain) was observed a few times. Its target is unknown. This entry belongs to a study of T-cell memory formation after mild COVID-19. Regarding the study as a whole: While clones contracting from day 15 to 85 were balanced between CD4 and CD8, later expanders leaned CD4+. In pre-infection memory, a portion of responding clones appeared, which suggested that cross-reactive memory joined.

TCRdb independently ran MiXCR on the 5' RACE reads; one entry per CDR3 protein. This table has 200,000 to 250,000 distinct CDR3 sequences, 15% to 20% appearing once. V was cut by 3 bases and J by 8 bases, with 13 bases left in between. The CDR3 covers 14 residues. CDR1 is MNHEY and CDR2 is SVGAGI in the germline V gene. V and J are TRBV6-5 and TRBJ1-4, with D hard to call. The specimen was PBMCs or a T cell subset sorted from them (not recorded which). The sequence derives from a young man who had mild COVID-19 (a few samples of this study predate the infection). Cell type and time point are not known. In nucleotides, the CDR3 is TGTGCCAGCAGTTATCGACGGAGAGGAGAAAAACTGTTTTTT. It translates to CASSYRRRGEKLFF.